This T cell receptor beta chain was captured by sequencing in a study of T cells of healthy individuals. TCRdb re-called the 5' RACE reads with MiXCR, one entry per CDR3 protein. Of about 57,000 distinct CDR3 sequences listed, around 15% are singletons. The CDR3 runs 14 residues. The V gene's germline CDR1 is LGHNA and CDR2 YSLEER. Trimming took off 0 bases at V and 4 bases at J, with 9 bases between the two ends. This clonotype was detected a few times. This TCR came from a human donor in good health. The V gene is TRBV4-3, the J gene TRBJ1-2, with D possibly being TRBD1 (5 bases). CDR3 amino acids: CASSQDLDIYGYTF. CDR3 DNA: TGCGCCAGCAGCCAAGACCTGGACATCTATGGCTACACCTTC.